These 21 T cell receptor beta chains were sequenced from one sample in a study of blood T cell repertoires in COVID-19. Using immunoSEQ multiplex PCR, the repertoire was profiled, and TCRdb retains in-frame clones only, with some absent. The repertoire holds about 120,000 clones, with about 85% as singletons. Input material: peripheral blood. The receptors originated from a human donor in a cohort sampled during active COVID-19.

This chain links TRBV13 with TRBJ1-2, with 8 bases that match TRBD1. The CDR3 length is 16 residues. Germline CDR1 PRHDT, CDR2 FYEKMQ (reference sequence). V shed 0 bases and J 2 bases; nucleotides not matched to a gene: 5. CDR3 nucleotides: TGTGCCAGCAGCTTAGGGCAGGGGGCCATAAACTATGGCTACACCTTC. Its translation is CASSLGQGAINYGYTF.

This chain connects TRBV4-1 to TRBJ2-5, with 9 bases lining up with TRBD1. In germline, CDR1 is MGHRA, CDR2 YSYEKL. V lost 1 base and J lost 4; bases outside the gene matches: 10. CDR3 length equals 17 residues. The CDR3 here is CASSQGVRTGGLETQYF. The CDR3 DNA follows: TGCGCCAGCAGCCAAGGGGTGAGAACAGGGGGCTTAGAGACCCAGTACTTC.

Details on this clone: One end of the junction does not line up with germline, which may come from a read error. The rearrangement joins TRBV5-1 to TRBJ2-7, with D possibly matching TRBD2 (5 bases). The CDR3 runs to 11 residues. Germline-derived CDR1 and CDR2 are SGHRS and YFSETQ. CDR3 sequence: CASSNDYGQYF. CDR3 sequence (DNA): TGCGCCAGCAGCAACGACTACGGGCAGTACTTC.

The CDR3 bases are TGTGCCATCAGTGGACAGGGAACTGTCATGAACACTGAAGCTTTCTTT. This translates into CAISGQGTVMNTEAFF. V usage is TRBV10-3 and J usage is TRBJ1-1; TRBD1 agrees at 7 bases. Losses at the gene ends were 4 bases for V and 0 bases for J; bases not matched to a gene: 8. Germline lookup yields CDR1 ENHRY and CDR2 SYGVKD. The length of the CDR3 is 16 residues.

The CDR3 nucleotides are TGTGCCAGCAGCTCCCCTCCACCAGGCTATGGCTACACCTTC. Protein: CASSSPPPGYGYTF. This chain links TRBV13 with TRBJ1-2; D gene uncertain. Germline V CDR1 and CDR2: PRHDT, FYEKMQ (reference sequence). V was clipped by 4 bases and J by 4 bases, with 13 bases between them. The CDR3 extends over 14 amino acids.

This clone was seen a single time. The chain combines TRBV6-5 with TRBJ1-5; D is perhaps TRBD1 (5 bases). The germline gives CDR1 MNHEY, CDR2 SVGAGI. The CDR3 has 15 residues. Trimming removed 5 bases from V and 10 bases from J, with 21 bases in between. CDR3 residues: CASSLLRGGRSPQHF. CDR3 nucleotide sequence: TGTGCCAGCAGTCTCCTGCGGGGGGGAAGGAGCCCCCAGCATTTT.

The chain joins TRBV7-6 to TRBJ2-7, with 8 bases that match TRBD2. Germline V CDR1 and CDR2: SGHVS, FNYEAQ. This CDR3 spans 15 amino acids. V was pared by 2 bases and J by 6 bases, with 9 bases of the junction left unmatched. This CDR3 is CASSLTVAGSAEQYF. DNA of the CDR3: TGTGCCAGCAGCTTAACAGTAGCGGGATCTGCCGAGCAGTACTTC.

CDR3 loop: CSVSWEDEQFF. In DNA, the CDR3 is TGCAGCGTTTCTTGGGAGGATGAGCAGTTCTTC. V is TRBV29-1 and J is TRBJ2-1; possible D gene TRBD2, 6 bases. The CDR3 covers 11 residues. Trimming cost V 5 bases and J 8 bases, with 10 bases left between them. Germline V gives CDR1 SQVTM, CDR2 ANQGSEA.

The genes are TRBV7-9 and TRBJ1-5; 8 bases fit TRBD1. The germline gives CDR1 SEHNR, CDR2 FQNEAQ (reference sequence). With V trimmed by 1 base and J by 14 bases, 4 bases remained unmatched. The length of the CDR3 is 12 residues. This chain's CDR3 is CASSLETGEKHF. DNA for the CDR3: TGTGCCAGCAGCTTAGAGACAGGGGAGAAGCATTTT.

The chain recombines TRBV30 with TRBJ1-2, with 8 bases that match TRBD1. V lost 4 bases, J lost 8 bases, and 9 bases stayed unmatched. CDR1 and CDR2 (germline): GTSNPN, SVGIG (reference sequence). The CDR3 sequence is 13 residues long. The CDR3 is CAWNQGALSGYTF. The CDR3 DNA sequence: TGTGCCTGGAACCAGGGGGCCCTATCCGGCTACACCTTC.

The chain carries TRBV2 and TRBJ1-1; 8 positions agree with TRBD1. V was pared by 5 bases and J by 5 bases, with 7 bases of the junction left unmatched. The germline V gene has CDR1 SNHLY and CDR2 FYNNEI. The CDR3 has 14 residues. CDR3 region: CASSQEDRATEAFF. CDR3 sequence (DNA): TGTGCCAGCAGTCAAGAGGACAGGGCGACTGAAGCTTTCTTT.

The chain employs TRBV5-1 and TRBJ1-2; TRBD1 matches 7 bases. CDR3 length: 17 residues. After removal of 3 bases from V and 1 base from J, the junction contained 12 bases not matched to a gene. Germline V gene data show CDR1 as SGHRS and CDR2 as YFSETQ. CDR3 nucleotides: TGCGCCAGCAGCTCCGGGACAGACTTAATCGATAACTATGGCTACACCTTC. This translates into CASSSGTDLIDNYGYTF.

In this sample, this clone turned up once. The CDR3 DNA sequence: TGTGCCAGCTCATCCCGACAGGGTCCCTATAATTCACCCCTCCACTTT. This gives the protein CASSSRQGPYNSPLHF. The genes are TRBV18 and TRBJ1-6; 7 bases are shared with TRBD1. This CDR3 region has 16 residues. CDR1 is KGHSH and CDR2 is LQKENI in the germline V gene. J lost 2 bases, V lost 5 bases, and 6 bases had no gene match.

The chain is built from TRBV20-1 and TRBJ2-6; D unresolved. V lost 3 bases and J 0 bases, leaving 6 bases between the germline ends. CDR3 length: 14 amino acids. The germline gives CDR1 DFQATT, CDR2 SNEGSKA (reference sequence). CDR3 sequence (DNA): TGCAGTGCTAGTTCCAGCTCTGGGGCCAACGTCCTGACTTTC. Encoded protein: CSASSSSGANVLTF.

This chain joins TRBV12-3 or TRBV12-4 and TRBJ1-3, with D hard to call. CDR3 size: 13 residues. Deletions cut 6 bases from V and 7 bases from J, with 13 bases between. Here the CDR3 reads CASSPSARNTIYF. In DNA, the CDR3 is TGTGCCAGCAGCCCATCTGCTCGGAACACCATATATTTT.

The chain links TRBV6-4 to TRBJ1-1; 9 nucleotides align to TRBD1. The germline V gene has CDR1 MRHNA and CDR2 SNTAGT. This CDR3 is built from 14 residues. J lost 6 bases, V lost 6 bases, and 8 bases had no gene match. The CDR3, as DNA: TGTGCCAGCAGCACGGGACAGGGCCGTTCTGAAGCTTTCTTT. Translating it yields CASSTGQGRSEAFF.

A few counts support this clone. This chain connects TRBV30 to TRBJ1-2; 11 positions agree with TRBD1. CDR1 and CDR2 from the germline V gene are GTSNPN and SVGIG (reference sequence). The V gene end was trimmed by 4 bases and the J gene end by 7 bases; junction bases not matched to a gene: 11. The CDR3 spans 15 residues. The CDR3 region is CAWNRDRGVSGGYTF. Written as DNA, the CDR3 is TGTGCCTGGAATAGGGACAGGGGGGTCTCTGGTGGCTACACCTTC.

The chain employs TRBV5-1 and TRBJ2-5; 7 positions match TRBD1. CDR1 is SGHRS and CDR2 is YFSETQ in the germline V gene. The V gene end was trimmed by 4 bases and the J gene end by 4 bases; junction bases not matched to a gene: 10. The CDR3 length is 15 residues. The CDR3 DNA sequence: TGCGCCAGCAGCCCGAGGGACAGCTCACGAGAGACCCAGTACTTC. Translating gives CASSPRDSSRETQYF.

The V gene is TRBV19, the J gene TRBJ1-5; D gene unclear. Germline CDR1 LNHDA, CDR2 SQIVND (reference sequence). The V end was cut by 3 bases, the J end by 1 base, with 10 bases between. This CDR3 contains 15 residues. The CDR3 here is CASSIFSRSNQPQHF. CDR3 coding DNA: TGTGCCAGTAGTATTTTCTCACGGAGCAATCAGCCCCAGCATTTT.

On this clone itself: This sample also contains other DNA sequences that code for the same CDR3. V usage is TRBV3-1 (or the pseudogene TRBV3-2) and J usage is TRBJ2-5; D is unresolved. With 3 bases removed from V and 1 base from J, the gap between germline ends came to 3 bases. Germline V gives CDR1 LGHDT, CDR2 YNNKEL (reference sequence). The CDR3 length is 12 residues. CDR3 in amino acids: CASSHLQETQYF. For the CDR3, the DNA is TGTGCCAGCAGCCACCTCCAAGAGACCCAGTACTTC.

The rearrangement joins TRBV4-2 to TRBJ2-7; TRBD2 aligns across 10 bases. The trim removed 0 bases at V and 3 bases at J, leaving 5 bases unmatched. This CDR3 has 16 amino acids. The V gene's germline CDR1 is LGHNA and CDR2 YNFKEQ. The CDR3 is CASSQDLAGAYYEQYF. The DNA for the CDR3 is TGTGCCAGCAGCCAAGATCTAGCGGGAGCCTACTACGAGCAGTACTTC.